These 22 T cell receptor beta chains were all obtained from the same sample, sequenced in a study of CD8+ T cells in alopecia areata. Treatment denoted: oral pan-JAK inhibitor, 5-10 mg twice daily. Sequencing relied on a cDNA template that was reverse transcribed from extracted RNA. The table came from immunoSEQ multiplex PCR; TCRdb's copy has only in-frame clones and leaves some out. The sample has 150,000 to 200,000 clones; more than 50% are singletons. Sequenced here: CD4+ T cells sorted from blood, sampled at week 24, from a patient treated with tofacitinib. Source of these receptors: a human donor with alopecia areata.

This sequence joins TRBV6-1 and TRBJ2-3, with 9 bases matching TRBD2. Germline CDR1 is MNHNS and CDR2 is SASEGT. CDR3 length equals 14 residues. The J segment lost 4 bases and the V segment lost 8 bases, leaving 7 bases of the junction unmatched. As DNA, the CDR3 is TGTGCCAGCGCCGGGACTAGCACTGCAGATACGCAGTATTTT. This sequence encodes CASAGTSTADTQYF.

This chain joins TRBV6-1 and TRBJ2-7, with TRBD1 matching over 8 bases. The trim removed 4 bases at V and 7 bases at J, leaving 9 bases unmatched. Per the germline V gene, CDR1 is MNHNS and CDR2 is SASEGT. The CDR3 runs to 14 residues. CDR3 sequence: CASSVGQGALEQYF. CDR3 coding DNA: TGTGCCAGCAGTGTAGGACAGGGAGCCCTGGAGCAGTACTTC.

V gene TRBV14 combines with J gene TRBJ1-2, with 7 bases that match TRBD1. The V gene end was trimmed by 1 base and the J gene end by 3 bases; junction bases not matched to a gene: 2. The CDR3 contains 14 residues. Germline assignment: CDR1 SGHDN and CDR2 FVKESK. The CDR3 reads CASSQATGYYGYTF. CDR3 nucleotides: TGTGCCAGCAGCCAAGCGACAGGGTACTATGGCTACACCTTC. The variable domain in full, completed from reference TRBV14 and TRBJ1-2, reads EAGVTQFPSHSVIEKGQTVTLRCDPISGHDNLYWYRRVMGKEIKFLLHFVKESKQDESGMPNNRFLAERTGGTYSTLKVQPAELEDSGVYFCASSQATGYYGYTFGSGTRLTVV.

The V gene is TRBV29-1, the J gene TRBJ1-1; D perhaps matches TRBD1 (6 bases). The germline V and J ends were trimmed by 6 bases and 4 bases, with 9 bases remaining between them. The CDR3 sequence is 11 residues long. Germline V gene lookup returns CDR1 SQVTM and CDR2 ANQGSEA. DNA of the CDR3: TGCAGCGTAAGGGACACCACTGAAGCTTTCTTT. As protein: CSVRDTTEAFF.

The chain is built from TRBV7-3 and TRBJ2-3; no clear D gene. Germline assignment: CDR1 SGHTA and CDR2 FQGTGA. This CDR3 is 15 amino acids long. The V end was cut by 0 bases, the J end by 3 bases, with 10 bases between. In nucleotides, the CDR3 is TGTGCCAGCAGCTTAACGAAGATAGGGACAGATACGCAGTATTTT. Its translation is CASSLTKIGTDTQYF.

Comment on this clone: Other DNA sequences in this sample translate to the same CDR3. The rearrangement uses TRBV5-6 and TRBJ2-5, with no clear D. Trimming shortened V by 2 bases and J by 2 bases, and 1 base separated the two germline ends. This CDR3 region has 11 residues. Germline V gives CDR1 SGHDT, CDR2 YYEEEE. Here the CDR3 DNA reads TGTGCCAGCAGCTTTCAAGAGACCCAGTACTTC. Translation gives CASSFQETQYF.

The J gene is TRBJ2-3, the V gene TRBV7-2; D remains unclear. Between the trimmed V and J ends, which lost 1 base and 0 bases, there was a span of 8 bases. Germline V gene data show CDR1 as SGHTA and CDR2 as FQGNSA. The CDR3 runs 15 residues. As DNA, the CDR3 is TGTGCCAGCAGCTTAGATTGGACGAGCACAGATACGCAGTATTTT. This codes for CASSLDWTSTDTQYF.

The V gene is TRBV5-1, the J gene TRBJ1-5; the D is unclear. Trimming shortened V by 2 bases and J by 3 bases, and 12 bases separated the two germline ends. The CDR3 is made up of 15 amino acids. CDR1 is SGHRS, CDR2 YFSETQ, per germline. This CDR3 reads CASSLTTGPNQPQHF. The CDR3 bases are TGCGCCAGCAGCTTAACGACGGGCCCCAATCAGCCCCAGCATTTT.

In this sample, this clone turned up once. The chain has TRBV7-2 and TRBJ1-2; maybe TRBD1 (6 bases). Germline CDR1 and CDR2: SGHTA and FQGNSA. Trimming removed 1 base at V and 5 bases at J, with 11 bases between. The length of the CDR3 is 14 residues. The CDR3 bases are TGTGCCAGCAGCTTAGTGACAGGAGAATATGGCTACACCTTC. This translates into CASSLVTGEYGYTF.

This chain links TRBV27 with TRBJ2-1; D is possibly TRBD2 (5 bases). Germline V CDR1 and CDR2: MNHEY, SMNVEV (reference sequence). The CDR3 spans 11 residues. Trimming stripped 3 bases from V and 14 bases from J, with 11 bases between. The CDR3 spells CASSFAGKEFF. The CDR3 nucleotides are TGTGCCAGCAGTTTTGCCGGGAAGGAGTTCTTC.

The gene calls are TRBV7-2 and TRBJ1-2; D is ambiguous. The ends were cut back, 3 bases at V and 0 bases at J, with 17 bases in the middle. Germline-derived CDR1 and CDR2 are SGHTA and FQGNSA. The CDR3 consists of 17 residues. CDR3 sequence reads: CASSFMVAVGSNYGYTF. CDR3 nucleotide sequence: TGTGCCAGCAGCTTTATGGTGGCCGTCGGGTCTAACTATGGCTACACCTTC. Variable domain in full (rest from reference TRBV7-2 and TRBJ1-2): GAGVSQSPSNKVTEKGKDVELRCDPISGHTALYWYRQSLGQGLEFLIYFQGNSAPDKSGLPSDRFSAERTGGSVSTLTIQRTQQEDSAVYLCASSFMVAVGSNYGYTFGSGTRLTVV.

CDR3 region: CASSSKGMGRDRVAEAFF. The CDR3 DNA reads TGTGCCAGCAGCTCAAAAGGAATGGGGCGGGACAGGGTCGCTGAAGCTTTCTTT. This chain uses TRBV9 with TRBJ1-1, with TRBD1 identical over 9 bases. CDR3 length: 18 amino acids. The V segment lost 4 bases and the J segment 6 bases; nucleotides outside the gene matches: 19. Germline CDR1 is SGDLS and CDR2 is YYNGEE.

CDR3 nucleotides: TGCGCCAGCAGCTGGTCTCTCTCTGGGGCCAACGTCCTGACTTTC. This gives the protein CASSWSLSGANVLTF. The rearrangement links TRBV5-1 to TRBJ2-6; no definite D call. The CDR3 is made up of 15 amino acids. V shed 3 bases and J shed 0 bases, with 7 bases lying between them. Looked up from germline, CDR1 is SGHRS and CDR2 is YFSETQ.

The chain recombines TRBV5-1 with TRBJ1-6; D is possibly TRBD1 (6 bases). The CDR3 has 15 residues. Per the germline V gene, CDR1 is SGHRS and CDR2 is YFSETQ. Trimming stripped 4 bases from V and 5 bases from J, with 13 bases between. CDR3 sequence reads: CASSRTTGNNSPLHF. CDR3 coding DNA: TGCGCCAGCAGCCGCACTACAGGGAATAATTCACCCCTCCACTTT.

In its sample, this clone was seen a few times. This sequence joins TRBV4-3 and TRBJ1-3, with D hard to call. Trimming pared 0 bases from V and 3 bases from J, leaving 9 bases between. The length of the CDR3 is 15 residues. CDR1 and CDR2 (germline): LGHNA, YSLEER. For the CDR3, the DNA is TGCGCCAGCAGCCAAGATGAGCTAGGTGGAAACACCATATATTTT. Its translation is CASSQDELGGNTIYF.

The genes are TRBV7-2 and TRBJ1-6; the D is unclear. V lost 1 base and J lost 5, with 9 bases in between. The germline V gene has CDR1 SGHTA and CDR2 FQGNSA. This CDR3 is built from 15 residues. The CDR3 reads CASSLDGTDNSPLHF. Written as DNA, the CDR3 is TGTGCCAGCAGCTTAGACGGAACGGATAATTCACCCCTCCACTTT.

The V call is TRBV5-1, the J call TRBJ2-7; D remains ambiguous. Germline V gene sequence: CDR1 SGHRS, CDR2 YFSETQ. This CDR3 comprises 12 residues. The V end was cut by 4 bases, the J end by 0 bases, with 5 bases between. CDR3 nucleotide sequence: TGCGCCAGCAGCCCTAGCTCCTACGAGCAGTACTTC. Translated, it gives CASSPSSYEQYF.

The rearrangement joins TRBV4-3 to TRBJ1-1; D perhaps matches TRBD1 (6 bases). Trimming took off 0 bases at V and 7 bases at J, with 9 bases between the two ends. The CDR3 has 13 amino acids. Germline lookup yields CDR1 LGHNA and CDR2 YSLEER. The CDR3 bases are TGCGCCAGCAGCCAAGATTTGACAGGTGAAGCTTTCTTT. This codes for CASSQDLTGEAFF.

Only a few counts were recorded for this clone. Other DNA sequences in the same sample also yield this CDR3. This rearrangement joins TRBV7-2 to TRBJ1-6, with D possibly matching TRBD1 (6 bases). V lost 5 bases and J 1 base, leaving 9 bases between the germline ends. The CDR3 extends over 15 amino acids. The germline V gene encodes CDR1 SGHTA and CDR2 FQGNSA. CDR3 nucleotide sequence: TGTGCCAGCAGCCGAGGGGGGTCCTATAATTCACCCCTCCACTTT. It is translated as CASSRGGSYNSPLHF.

This clone was detected a few times. This chain joins TRBV29-1 and TRBJ2-1; the match to TRBD1 covers 9 bases. This CDR3 has 11 amino acids. Germline values: CDR1 SQVTM, CDR2 ANQGSEA. Trimming took 6 bases from V and 7 from J; bases not matched to a gene: 1. CDR3 DNA sequence: TGCAGCGTACAGGGGGCTAATGAGCAGTTCTTC. It yields the protein CSVQGANEQFF.

This clone appeared a few times. In DNA, the CDR3 is TGTGCCAGCACCAGACAGGGAACAGGGGCCAACGTCCTGACTTTC. It codes for CASTRQGTGANVLTF. This chain links TRBV5-5 with TRBJ2-6; 7 bases are a match to TRBD1. V shed 6 bases and J 4 bases; nucleotides not matched to a gene: 7. The CDR3 has 15 residues. Germline V gene lookup returns CDR1 SGHKS and CDR2 YYEKEE (reference sequence). Drawing the rest from reference TRBV5-5 and TRBJ2-6, the complete variable domain is DAGVTQSPTHLIKTRGQQVTLRCSPISGHKSVSWYQQVLGQGPQFIFQYYEKEERGRGNFPDRFSARQFPNYSSELNVNALLLGDSALYLCASTRQGTGANVLTFGAGSRLTVL.

This clone was observed a single time. The chain links TRBV27 to TRBJ2-7; no firm D call. The CDR3 is 13 amino acids. Germline assignment: CDR1 MNHEY and CDR2 SMNVEV (reference sequence). Trimming cost V 3 bases and J 4 bases, with 10 bases left between them. The CDR3 spells CASSFGMGYEQYF. The DNA for the CDR3 is TGTGCCAGCAGTTTTGGCATGGGGTACGAGCAGTACTTC.